This TCR beta chain was identified during a study of beta chain features in type 1 diabetes. Study-wide results and caveats: People with Type 1 diabetes carried modestly yet significantly shorter TCRB CDR3s in all four CD4+ subsets. VDJ junctions sequenced from type 1 diabetes patients showed fewer insertions and more deletions. TCRB repertoires of naive, central memory and Treg cells appeared more similar among patients than among healthy donors.

All of the isolated RNA was reverse transcribed, so expressed TCRB transcripts were sequenced. Libraries were prepared by immunoSEQ multiplex PCR; TCRdb keeps only in-frame clonotypes and omits some of them. The sample carries about 320,000 clones, 13% to 15% recorded once. Deletions cut 6 bases from V and 5 bases from J, with 17 bases between. The CDR3 is 15 amino acids. Per germline, CDR1 SEHNR and CDR2 FQNEAQ (reference sequence). A word on this clone: Its antigen is undetermined.

One heparinised blood draw, averaging approximately 120 mL, came from each donor. The source is a man aged 25-45 years in good health. This rearrangement joins TRBV7-9 to TRBJ2-1; D possibly corresponds to TRBD2 (6 bases). The sample was central memory CD4+ T cells from blood. DNA for the CDR3: TGTGCCAGCAGTCCTTCGGGGGTCGTGGACAATGAGCAGTTCTTC. It codes for CASSPSGVVDNEQFF.